This paragraph reports one T cell receptor beta chain. The antigen is not known. Investigators profiled TCR beta VDJ and CDR3 from genomic DNA template. TCRdb passed the reads through MiXCR, listing each CDR3 protein once. This sample yields around 200,000 distinct CDR3 sequences, of which roughly half are seen a single time; 15% to 20% belongs to the top ten. The data were obtained in a study of CD8+CD57+ T cells in acquired aplastic anemia. Study context: Sorted CD4+ and CD8+ cell DNA averaged around 3 ug. Among healthy donors, CD4+ cells averaged about 11 million reads.

Findings and caveats of the study: Patients shared 25 to 35 CD8+ CDR3 sequences with controls. A significant difference in CD8+ Simpson's diversity between patients and controls was not found.

The CDR3 loop spans 15 amino acids. The V gene lost 6 bases and the J gene lost 9 bases, with 18 bases spanning the gap. Per the germline V gene, CDR1 is LNHDA and CDR2 is SQIVND (reference sequence). This receptor was taken from a human donor in good health, serving as a control. This chain links TRBV19 with TRBJ1-6, with a weak D call TRBD1 (6 bases). The material sequenced was sorted CD4+, CD8+, or CD8+CD57+ T cells (not recorded which) from PBMCs. The CDR3: CASSTPGVGPSPLHF. In nucleotides, the CDR3 is TGTGCCAGTAGCACCCCAGGGGTTGGTCCTTCACCCCTCCACTTT. Looking up the rest from reference TRBV19 and TRBJ1-6 gives the full variable domain: DGGITQSPKYLFRKEGQNVTLSCEQNLNHDAMYWYRQDPGQGLRLIYYSQIVNDFQKGDIAEGYSVSREKKESFPLTVTSAQKNPTAFYLCASSTPGVGPSPLHFGNGTRLTVT.